This T cell receptor (beta chain) was sequenced in a study of cytomegalovirus exposure and HLA in healthy donors. Regarding the study as a whole: A later analysis linked a missense DCLRE1C variant to TCR beta V- and J-gene trimming.

About this clone: The antigen is not known.

Germline values: CDR1 SGHRS, CDR2 YFSETQ. This CDR3 has 13 amino acids. Deletions cut 2 bases from V and 5 bases from J, with 10 bases between. The PCR contained 60 Vbeta and 13 Jbeta primers. Generated by immunoSEQ multiplex PCR, the TCRdb table keeps only in-frame clones and is missing some. Of 150,000 or so clones listed, over 60% are singletons. The chain carries TRBV5-1 and TRBJ2-5; the D gene is possibly TRBD1 (6 bases). This clonotype was sampled from a woman in her 30s in good health and CMV-seropositive. The sample consisted of PBMCs. In DNA form, the CDR3 reads TGCGCCAGCAGCTTCCTCACAGGGGAGACCCAGTACTTC. Translated: CASSFLTGETQYF.